The T cell receptor (beta chain) described here comes from a study of blood T cells in healthy people across ages. Per-sample yields of isolated PBMCs were at least 6.5 million. V was shortened by 3 bases and J by 4 bases, with 15 bases between the two germline ends. The germline V gene has CDR1 SGHAT and CDR2 FQNNGV. The CDR3 contains 15 residues. Primed by a sample-barcoded 5' primer and a J-beta primer mix, a second PCR proceeded for 7 to 11 cycles. Every cDNA molecule carried a tag from a template-switch adaptor bearing 12 random nucleotides. Paired-end reads containing CDR3 totaled no fewer than 2.5 million for each sample. MiXCR, applied by TCRdb to the 5' RACE reads, yields one record per CDR3 protein. The table shows fewer than 950,000 distinct CDR3 sequences, with 40% to 65% occurring only once.

J is TRBJ2-5 and V is TRBV11-2, with D perhaps assigned TRBD1 or TRBD2 (6 bases each). Sequenced input: blood. This receptor was taken from an elderly man in good health. CDR3 loop: CASSFAGVAAETQYF. As DNA, the CDR3 is TGTGCCAGCAGCTTCGCAGGGGTAGCGGCAGAGACCCAGTACTTC. Using reference TRBV11-2 and TRBJ2-5 for the parts outside the CDR3, the full variable domain is EAGVAQSPRYKIIEKRQSVAFWCNPISGHATLYWYQQILGQGPKLLIQFQNNGVVDDSQLPKDRFSAERLKGVDSTLKIQPAKLEDSAVYLCASSFAGVAAETQYFGPGTRLLVL.